This TCR beta chain originates from a study of spatial heterogeneity in lung cancer. In the study overall: Sequences of the beta chain were consistently detected in greater numbers than alpha-chain sequences.

Notes on the study in general: Tumor mutation counts were tracked by expanded intratumoral alpha and beta TCR counts.

The CDR3 length is 12 residues. The germline V gene encodes CDR1 ENHRY and CDR2 SYGVKD. Trimming pared 0 bases from V and 6 bases from J, leaving 6 bases between. All TCR cDNA molecules were individually tagged with a unique molecular identifier. TCRdb re-called the 5' RACE reads with MiXCR, one entry per CDR3 protein. The sample includes approximately 17,000 distinct CDR3 sequences, approximately 8.3% seen only once; the top ten take less than 30%. The time point here: sample taken at primary tumor resection. This clonotype was seen ten or more times. Its antigen is currently unknown. The genes are TRBV10-3 and TRBJ2-7; D is ambiguous. Sequencing was performed on lung tumor tissue, taken at surgery. The source is a male donor with early-stage non-small cell lung cancer. Written as DNA, the CDR3 is TGTGCCATCAGTGAGTCCTGGGGCGAGCAGTACTTC. Its protein product is CAISESWGEQYF.